This record looks at one TCR beta chain sequence and its context. What it recognizes is unknown. These data come from a study of cytomegalovirus exposure and HLA in healthy donors. At the level of the study: Inside one of the first data releases sat around 80 million unique TCRs taken from HLA-typed donors. Study outcomes and limitations: Rarity characterized most TCR sequences, yet some public TCRs appeared in many donors.

Amplification used 60 Vbeta primers and 13 Jbeta primers. The repertoire was sequenced with immunoSEQ multiplex PCR; TCRdb's copy has only in-frame clones and lacks some. The sample includes 90,000 to 150,000 clones, roughly 80% seen only once; the top ten take about 3.3%. This CDR3 is 14 amino acids long. V dropped 8 bases and J dropped 6; count of bases not matched to a gene: 11. The V gene is TRBV23-1, the J gene TRBJ1-2; 8 bases match TRBD1. TRBV23-1 is an ORF; its function is uncertain. This TCR came from a young woman in good health and CMV-seropositive. The sequenced sample was PBMCs. Here the CDR3 DNA reads TGCGCCAGCGGCCCAGGGGGCGCTTCTGATGGCTACACCTTC. It encodes CASGPGGASDGYTF.